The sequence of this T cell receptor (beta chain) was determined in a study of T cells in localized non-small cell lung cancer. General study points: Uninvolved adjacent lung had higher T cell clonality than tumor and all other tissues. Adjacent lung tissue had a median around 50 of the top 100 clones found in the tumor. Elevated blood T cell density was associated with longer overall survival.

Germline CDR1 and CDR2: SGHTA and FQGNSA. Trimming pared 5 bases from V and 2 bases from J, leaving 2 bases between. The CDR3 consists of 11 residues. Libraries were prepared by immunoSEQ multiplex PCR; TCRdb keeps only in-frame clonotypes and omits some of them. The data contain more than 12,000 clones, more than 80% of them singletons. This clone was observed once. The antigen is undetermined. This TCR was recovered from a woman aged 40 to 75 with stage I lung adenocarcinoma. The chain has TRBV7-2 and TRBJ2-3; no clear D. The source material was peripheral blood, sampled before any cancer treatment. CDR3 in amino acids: CASSNTDTQYF. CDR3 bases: TGTGCCAGCAGCAACACAGATACGCAGTATTTT.